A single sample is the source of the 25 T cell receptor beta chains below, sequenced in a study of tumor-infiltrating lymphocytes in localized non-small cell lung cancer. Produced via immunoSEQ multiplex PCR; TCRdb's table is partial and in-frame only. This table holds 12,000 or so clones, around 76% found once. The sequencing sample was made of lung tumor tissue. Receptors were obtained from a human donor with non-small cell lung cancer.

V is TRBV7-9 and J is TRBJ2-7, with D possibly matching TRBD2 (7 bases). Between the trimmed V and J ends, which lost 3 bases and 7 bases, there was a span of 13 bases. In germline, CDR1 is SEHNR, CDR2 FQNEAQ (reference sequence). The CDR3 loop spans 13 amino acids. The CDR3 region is CASSLLGGHEQYV. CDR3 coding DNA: TGTGCCAGCAGCTTGCTCGGGGGGCATGAGCAGTACGTC.

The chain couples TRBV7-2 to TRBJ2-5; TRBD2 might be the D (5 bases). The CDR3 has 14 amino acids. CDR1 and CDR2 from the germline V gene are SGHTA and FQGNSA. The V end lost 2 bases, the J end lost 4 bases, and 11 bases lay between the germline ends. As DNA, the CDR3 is TGTGCCAGCAGCTTAATGAGGGTGGCAGAGACCCAGTACTTC. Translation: CASSLMRVAETQYF.

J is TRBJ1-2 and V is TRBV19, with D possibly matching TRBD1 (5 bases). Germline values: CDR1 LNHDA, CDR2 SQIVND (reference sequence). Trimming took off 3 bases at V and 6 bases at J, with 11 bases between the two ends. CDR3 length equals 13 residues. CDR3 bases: TGTGCCAGTAGTATTGCCAGGGTCGATGGCTACACCTTC. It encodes CASSIARVDGYTF.

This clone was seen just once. The chain's CDR3 is CAIKQDPNYGYTF. The CDR3 DNA reads as TGTGCCATCAAACAGGACCCTAACTATGGCTACACCTTC. This chain links TRBV10-3 with TRBJ1-2, with a weak D call TRBD1 (5 bases). Germline CDR1 reads ENHRY; CDR2 reads SYGVKD. This CDR3 contains 13 residues. Trimming stripped 7 bases from V and 0 bases from J, with 9 bases between.

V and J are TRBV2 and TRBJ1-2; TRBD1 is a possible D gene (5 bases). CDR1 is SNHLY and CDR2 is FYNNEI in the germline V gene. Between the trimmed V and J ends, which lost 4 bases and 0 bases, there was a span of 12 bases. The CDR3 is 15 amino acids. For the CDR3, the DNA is TGTGCCAGCAGTGGGATAGGACAAACTAACTATGGCTACACCTTC. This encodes CASSGIGQTNYGYTF.

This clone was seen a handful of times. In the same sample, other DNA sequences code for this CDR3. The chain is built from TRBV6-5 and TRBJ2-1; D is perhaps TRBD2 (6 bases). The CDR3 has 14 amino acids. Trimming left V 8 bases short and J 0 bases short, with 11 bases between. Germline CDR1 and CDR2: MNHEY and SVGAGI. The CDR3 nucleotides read TGTGCCAGCGGGCGGGATAGCTCCTACAATGAGCAGTTCTTC. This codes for CASGRDSSYNEQFF.

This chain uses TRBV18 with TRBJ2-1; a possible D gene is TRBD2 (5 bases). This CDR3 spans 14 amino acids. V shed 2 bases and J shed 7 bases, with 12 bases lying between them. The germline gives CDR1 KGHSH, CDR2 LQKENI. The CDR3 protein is CASSPGGTRNEQFF. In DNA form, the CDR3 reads TGTGCCAGCTCACCAGGAGGTACTCGGAATGAGCAGTTCTTC.

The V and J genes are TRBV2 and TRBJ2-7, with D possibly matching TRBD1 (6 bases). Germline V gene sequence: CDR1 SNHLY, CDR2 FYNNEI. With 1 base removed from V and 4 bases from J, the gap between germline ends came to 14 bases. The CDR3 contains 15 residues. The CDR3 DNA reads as TGTGCCAGCAGTGAAGAATTGGGGGCCCGATACGAGCAGTACTTC. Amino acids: CASSEELGARYEQYF.

The CDR3 loop is CAISDLISGSIEQFF. The CDR3 DNA is TGTGCCATCAGTGATCTGATTAGCGGGAGTATTGAGCAGTTCTTC. The chain combines TRBV10-3 with TRBJ2-1; the match to TRBD2 covers 9 bases. Trimming cost V 3 bases and J 9 bases; bases outside gene matches: 9. Per the germline V gene, CDR1 is ENHRY and CDR2 is SYGVKD. This CDR3 is 15 amino acids long.

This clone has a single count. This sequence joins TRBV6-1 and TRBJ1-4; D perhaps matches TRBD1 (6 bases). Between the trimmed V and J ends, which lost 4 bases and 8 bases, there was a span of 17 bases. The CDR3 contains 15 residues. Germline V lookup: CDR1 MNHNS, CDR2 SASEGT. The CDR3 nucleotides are TGTGCCAGCAGTGCTTACAGGGCGCAGGGCGAAAAACTGTTTTTT. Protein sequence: CASSAYRAQGEKLFF.

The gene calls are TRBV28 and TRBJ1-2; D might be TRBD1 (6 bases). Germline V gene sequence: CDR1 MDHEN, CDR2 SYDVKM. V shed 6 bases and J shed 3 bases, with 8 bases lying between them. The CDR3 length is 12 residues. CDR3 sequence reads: CASRGQHYGYTF. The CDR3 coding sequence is TGTGCCAGCAGGGGACAACACTATGGCTACACCTTC.

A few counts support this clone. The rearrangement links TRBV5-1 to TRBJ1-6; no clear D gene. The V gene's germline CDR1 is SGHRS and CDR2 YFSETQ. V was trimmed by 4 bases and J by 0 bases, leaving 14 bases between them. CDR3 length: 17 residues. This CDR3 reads CASSQTDPSSYNSPLHF. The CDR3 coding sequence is TGCGCCAGCAGCCAAACCGACCCGAGCTCCTATAATTCACCCCTCCACTTT.

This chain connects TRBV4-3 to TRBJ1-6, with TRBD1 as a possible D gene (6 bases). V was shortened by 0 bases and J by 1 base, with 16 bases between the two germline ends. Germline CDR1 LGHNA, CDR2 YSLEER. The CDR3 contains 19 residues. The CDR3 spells CASSQDLEGEGSYNSPLHF. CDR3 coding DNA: TGCGCCAGCAGCCAAGATTTGGAGGGGGAAGGGTCCTATAATTCACCCCTCCACTTT.

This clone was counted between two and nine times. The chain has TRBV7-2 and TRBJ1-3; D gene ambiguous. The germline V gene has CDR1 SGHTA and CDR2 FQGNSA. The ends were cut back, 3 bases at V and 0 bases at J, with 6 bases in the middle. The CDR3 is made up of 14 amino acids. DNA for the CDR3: TGTGCCAGCAGCTTCGCTAGCTCTGGAAACACCATATATTTT. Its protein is CASSFASSGNTIYF.

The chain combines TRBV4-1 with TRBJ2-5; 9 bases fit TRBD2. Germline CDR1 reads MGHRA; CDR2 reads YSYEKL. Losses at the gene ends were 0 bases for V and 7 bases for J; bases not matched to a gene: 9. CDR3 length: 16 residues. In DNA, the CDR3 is TGCGCCAGCAGCCAAGATGCGGGGGGGCTTAAGGTGACCCAGTACTTC. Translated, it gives CASSQDAGGLKVTQYF.

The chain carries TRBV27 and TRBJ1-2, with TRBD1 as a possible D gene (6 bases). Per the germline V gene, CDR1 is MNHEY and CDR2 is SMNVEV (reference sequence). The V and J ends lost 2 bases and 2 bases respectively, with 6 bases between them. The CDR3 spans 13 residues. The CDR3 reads CASSLQGNYGYTF. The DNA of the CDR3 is TGTGCCAGCAGTTTACAGGGGAACTATGGCTACACCTTC.

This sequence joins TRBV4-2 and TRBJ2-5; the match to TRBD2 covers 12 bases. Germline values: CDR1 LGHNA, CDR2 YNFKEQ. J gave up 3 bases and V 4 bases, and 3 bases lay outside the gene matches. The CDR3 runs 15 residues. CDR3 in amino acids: CASSRRTSGEETQYF. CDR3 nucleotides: TGTGCCAGCAGCCGACGGACTAGCGGGGAAGAGACCCAGTACTTC.

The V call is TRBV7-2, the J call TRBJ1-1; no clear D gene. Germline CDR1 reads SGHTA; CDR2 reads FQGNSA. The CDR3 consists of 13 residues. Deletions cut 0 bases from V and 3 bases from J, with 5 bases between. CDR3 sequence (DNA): TGTGCCAGCAGCTTAGCGGGGTACACTGAAGCTTTCTTT. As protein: CASSLAGYTEAFF.

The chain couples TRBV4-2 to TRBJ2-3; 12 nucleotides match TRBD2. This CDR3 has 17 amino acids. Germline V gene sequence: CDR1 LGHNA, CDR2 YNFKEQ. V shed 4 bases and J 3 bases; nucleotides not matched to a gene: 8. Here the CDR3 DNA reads TGTGCCAGCAGCCCTCTAGCGGGGGGGCCAACGACAGATACGCAGTATTTT. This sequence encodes CASSPLAGGPTTDTQYF.

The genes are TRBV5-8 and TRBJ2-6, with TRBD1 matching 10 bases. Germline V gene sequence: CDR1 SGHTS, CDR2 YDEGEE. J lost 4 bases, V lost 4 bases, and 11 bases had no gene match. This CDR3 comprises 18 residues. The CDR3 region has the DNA TGTGCCAGCAGCCGTGAGGGGACAGGGGTCTTCGGGGCCAACGTCCTGACTTTC. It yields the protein CASSREGTGVFGANVLTF.

The CDR3 region is CASSRNMINEQFF. The CDR3 DNA is TGTGCCAGCAGCCGGAACATGATTAATGAGCAGTTCTTC. The gene calls are TRBV5-4 and TRBJ2-1; D not resolved. This CDR3 has 13 amino acids. Germline V gives CDR1 SGHNT, CDR2 YYREEE (reference sequence). V shed 4 bases and J shed 7 bases, with 12 bases lying between them.

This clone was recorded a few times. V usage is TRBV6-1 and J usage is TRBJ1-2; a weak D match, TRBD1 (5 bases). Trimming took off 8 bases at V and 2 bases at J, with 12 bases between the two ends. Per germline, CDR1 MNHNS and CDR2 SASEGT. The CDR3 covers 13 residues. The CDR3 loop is CASPVEGNYGYTF. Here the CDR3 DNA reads TGTGCCAGCCCAGTCGAGGGGAACTATGGCTACACCTTC.

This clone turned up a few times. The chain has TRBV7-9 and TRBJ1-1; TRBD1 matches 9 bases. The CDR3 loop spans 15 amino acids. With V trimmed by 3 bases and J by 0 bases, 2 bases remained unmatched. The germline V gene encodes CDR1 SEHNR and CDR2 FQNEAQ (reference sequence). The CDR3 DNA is TGTGCCAGCAGCTTGGGACAGGGTATGAACACTGAAGCTTTCTTT. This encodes CASSLGQGMNTEAFF.

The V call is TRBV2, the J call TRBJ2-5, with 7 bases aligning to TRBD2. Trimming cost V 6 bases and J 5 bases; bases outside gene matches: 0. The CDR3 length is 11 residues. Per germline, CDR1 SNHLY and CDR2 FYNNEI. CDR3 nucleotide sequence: TGTGCCAGCAGCGGGGGGGAGACCCAGTACTTC. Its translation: CASSGGETQYF.

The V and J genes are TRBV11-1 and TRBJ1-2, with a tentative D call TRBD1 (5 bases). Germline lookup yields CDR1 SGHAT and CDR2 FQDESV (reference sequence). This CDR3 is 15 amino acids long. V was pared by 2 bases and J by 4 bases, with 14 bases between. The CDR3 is CASSLSDRTFYGYTF. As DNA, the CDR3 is TGTGCCAGCAGCTTATCTGACAGAACCTTCTATGGCTACACCTTC.